Each of the 24 T cell receptor beta chains below was sequenced from the same sample in a study of PD-L1 blockade in urothelial cancer. Clones were sequenced by immunoSEQ multiplex PCR, and TCRdb holds only the in-frame ones, with some missing. The sample includes about 74,000 clones, approximately 80% of them seen just once. This specimen consisted of PBMCs, obtained around atezolizumab (anti-PD-L1) treatment. Every receptor here comes from a man in his 70s with urothelial cancer.

This clone was detected only once. This chain uses TRBV10-3 with TRBJ2-7; D might be TRBD1 (5 bases). V was cut by 0 bases and J by 2 bases, with 11 bases left in between. The CDR3 runs to 15 residues. The germline V gene encodes CDR1 ENHRY and CDR2 SYGVKD. CDR3 bases: TGTGCCATCAGTGAGTCGGCAGGGAAAACCTACGAGCAGTACTTC. Its translation: CAISESAGKTYEQYF.

In its sample, this clone was seen many times. The rearrangement links TRBV19 to TRBJ2-1; 12 bases agree with TRBD2. Per germline, CDR1 LNHDA and CDR2 SQIVND (reference sequence). The CDR3 is 15 residues long. Trimming took 6 bases from V and 4 from J; bases not matched to a gene: 4. The CDR3 DNA follows: TGTGCCAGTAGATTGACTAGCGGGGGATACAATGAGCAGTTCTTC. This gives the protein CASRLTSGGYNEQFF.

The chain has TRBV9 and TRBJ1-2; 7 nucleotides line up with TRBD1. Germline trimming cut 4 bases from V and 4 bases from J; bases unmatched to any gene: 13. CDR3 size: 16 residues. Looked up from germline, CDR1 is SGDLS and CDR2 is YYNGEE. CDR3 sequence: CASSPGPGTAGYGYTF. CDR3 coding DNA: TGTGCCAGCAGCCCGGGCCCCGGGACAGCCGGCTATGGCTACACCTTC.

This clone has only a few counts. V gene TRBV2 combines with J gene TRBJ1-4, with 7 bases identical to TRBD1. CDR3 length: 15 amino acids. From germline, CDR1 is SNHLY and CDR2 FYNNEI. The J segment lost 8 bases and the V segment lost 7 bases, leaving 13 bases of the junction unmatched. The DNA of the CDR3 is TGTGCCAGCACCCAGGAGGGGGCGATCGGGGAAAAACTGTTTTTT. Its protein is CASTQEGAIGEKLFF.

This rearrangement joins TRBV5-6 to TRBJ2-7, with 9 positions matching TRBD2. The CDR3 sequence is 14 residues long. Germline V gene sequence: CDR1 SGHDT, CDR2 YYEEEE. Losses at the gene ends were 3 bases for V and 1 base for J; bases not matched to a gene: 2. CDR3 nucleotides: TGTGCCAGCAGCTGGCGGGAGGGATCCTACGAGCAGTACTTC. Encoded protein: CASSWREGSYEQYF.

The J gene is TRBJ2-5, the V gene TRBV5-1, with 8 bases aligning to TRBD1. The CDR3 runs to 15 residues. V lost 4 bases to trimming and J lost 2 bases; unmatched junction nucleotides: 7. Germline CDR1 and CDR2: SGHRS and YFSETQ. CDR3 DNA sequence: TGCGCCAGCAGCCCAACAGGGGGTCGGCAAGAGACCCAGTACTTC. As protein: CASSPTGGRQETQYF.

This sequence joins TRBV7-9 and TRBJ2-3, with 12 bases aligning to TRBD2. CDR1 SEHNR and CDR2 FQNEAQ come from the germline V gene (reference sequence). The junction had 7 bases not matched to a gene; V was cut back by 3 bases and J by 6 bases. The CDR3 sequence is 16 residues long. The DNA of the CDR3 is TGTGCCAGCAGCTTCGTCCGCCTAGCGGGAGGGGATACGCAGTATTTT. Its translation is CASSFVRLAGGDTQYF.

The rearrangement joins TRBV5-1 to TRBJ2-7; the D gene is possibly TRBD1 (6 bases). V was clipped by 0 bases and J by 2 bases, with 12 bases between them. Germline V gene data show CDR1 as SGHRS and CDR2 as YFSETQ. This CDR3 is 15 amino acids long. The CDR3 DNA follows: TGCGCCAGCAGCTTGGCCCCGGACAGAGCCTACGAGCAGTACTTC. Protein: CASSLAPDRAYEQYF. Full variable domain (remainder filled in from reference TRBV5-1 and TRBJ2-7): KAGVTQTPRYLIKTRGQQVTLSCSPISGHRSVSWYQQTPGQGLQFLFEYFSETQRNKGNFPGRFSGRQFSNSRSEMNVSTLELGDSALYLCASSLAPDRAYEQYFGPGTRLTVT.

CDR3 DNA: TGTGCCAGCAGCTTAGTAACTGCAGATACGCAGTATTTT. This sequence encodes CASSLVTADTQYF. J is TRBJ2-3 and V is TRBV7-9, with D unclear. CDR1 and CDR2 (germline): SEHNR, FQNEAQ (reference sequence). V gave up 1 base and J gave up 4 bases, with 6 bases separating them. The CDR3 spans 13 residues.

In regard to this clone: The junction departs from the called germline gene at one end, perhaps through a read error. The V gene is TRBV6-1, the J gene TRBJ2-1, with D tentatively TRBD1 (6 bases). Germline CDR1 reads MNHNS; CDR2 reads SASEGT. The CDR3 covers 14 residues. The CDR3 region is CASSPGTFINEQLF. CDR3 in DNA: TGTGCCAGCAGTCCCGGGACATTCATCAATGAGCAGCTCTTC.

Notes on this clone: The same CDR3 also results from other DNA sequences found in this sample. The gene calls are TRBV6-5 and TRBJ1-1; a possible D gene is TRBD1 (6 bases). This CDR3 contains 14 residues. Germline V gene lookup returns CDR1 MNHEY and CDR2 SVGAGI. V lost 2 bases to trimming and J lost 2 bases, with 9 bases between them. The CDR3: CASSYLQGNTEAFF. The CDR3 bases are TGTGCCAGCAGTTACCTACAGGGTAACACTGAAGCTTTCTTT.

The chain is built from TRBV6-1 and TRBJ1-5; no clear D. This CDR3 is 17 amino acids long. The germline V and J ends were trimmed by 2 bases and 0 bases, with 14 bases remaining between them. The germline CDR1 and CDR2 sequences are MNHNS and SASEGT. CDR3 region: CASSEQPARGSNQPQHF. CDR3 sequence (DNA): TGTGCCAGCAGTGAACAGCCAGCCAGAGGTAGCAATCAGCCCCAGCATTTT.

This clone showed up just once. This chain connects TRBV6-5 to TRBJ2-7; a weak D match, TRBD2 (5 bases). CDR3 length: 14 amino acids. Germline lookup yields CDR1 MNHEY and CDR2 SVGAGI. Between the trimmed V and J ends, which lost 6 bases and 5 bases, there was a span of 17 bases. The CDR3, as DNA: TGTGCCAGCAGAAAACCGGGGTTGCCTAACGAGCAGTACTTC. This encodes CASRKPGLPNEQYF.

The chain is built from TRBV30 and TRBJ2-1; tentatively, D is TRBD2 (6 bases). V shed 4 bases and J shed 10 bases, with 17 bases lying between them. The CDR3 runs to 13 residues. Per germline, CDR1 GTSNPN and CDR2 SVGIG (reference sequence). This CDR3 reads CAWNPGLSLEQFF. CDR3 DNA sequence: TGTGCCTGGAACCCGGGACTCAGCTTGGAGCAGTTCTTC.

The V and J genes are TRBV19 and TRBJ2-5; perhaps TRBD2 as D (6 bases). The CDR3 totals 16 residues. Trimming removed 3 bases from V and 4 bases from J, with 18 bases in between. The germline gives CDR1 LNHDA, CDR2 SQIVND (reference sequence). The CDR3 here is CASSISQPGAGETQYF. The CDR3 DNA reads TGTGCCAGTAGTATCTCGCAGCCGGGAGCCGGAGAGACCCAGTACTTC.

This clone was detected only once. This chain uses TRBV5-1 with TRBJ2-1; 9 bases match TRBD2. This CDR3 comprises 15 residues. Germline trimming cut 0 bases from V and 8 bases from J; bases unmatched to any gene: 6. Looked up from germline, CDR1 is SGHRS and CDR2 is YFSETQ. CDR3 sequence: CASSLAAREGDEQFF. As DNA, the CDR3 is TGCGCCAGCAGCTTGGCCGCGCGGGAGGGCGATGAGCAGTTCTTC. The full variable domain, its missing parts supplied by reference TRBV5-1 and TRBJ2-1, is KAGVTQTPRYLIKTRGQQVTLSCSPISGHRSVSWYQQTPGQGLQFLFEYFSETQRNKGNFPGRFSGRQFSNSRSEMNVSTLELGDSALYLCASSLAAREGDEQFFGPGTRLTVL.

This chain links TRBV7-9 with TRBJ2-7; TRBD2 aligns across 11 bases. CDR3 length: 19 amino acids. Germline CDR1 reads SEHNR; CDR2 reads FQNEAQ (reference sequence). V gave up 5 bases and J gave up 4 bases; unmatched junction bases: 19. Here the CDR3 reads CASSVSVQGWASGRYEQYF. In nucleotides, the CDR3 is TGTGCCAGCAGCGTATCAGTCCAGGGTTGGGCTAGCGGGAGGTACGAGCAGTACTTC.

This CDR3 reads CASSGRLAGPNEQFF. The DNA of the CDR3 is TGTGCCAGCAGCGGGCGACTAGCGGGGCCCAATGAGCAGTTCTTC. V is TRBV9 and J is TRBJ2-1; 11 positions match TRBD2. Germline V gene data show CDR1 as SGDLS and CDR2 as YYNGEE. The CDR3 length is 15 residues. The V gene end was trimmed by 3 bases and the J gene end by 6 bases; junction bases not matched to a gene: 5.

The chain joins TRBV5-5 to TRBJ1-1; 9 bases align to TRBD1. Germline V gene sequence: CDR1 SGHKS, CDR2 YYEKEE (reference sequence). The V and J ends lost 7 bases and 3 bases, in that order; junction bases with no gene match: 4. The CDR3 extends over 13 amino acids. In DNA form, the CDR3 reads TGTGCCAGCGGGACAGGGCGGGACACTGAAGCTTTCTTT. Its protein product is CASGTGRDTEAFF. The full variable domain, with the rest looked up from reference TRBV5-5 and TRBJ1-1, is DAGVTQSPTHLIKTRGQQVTLRCSPISGHKSVSWYQQVLGQGPQFIFQYYEKEERGRGNFPDRFSARQFPNYSSELNVNALLLGDSALYLCASGTGRDTEAFFGQGTRLTVV.

J is TRBJ1-1 and V is TRBV6-5, with D possibly TRBD1 on 6 matching bases. V was shortened by 5 bases and J by 2 bases, with 9 bases between the two germline ends. CDR3 length: 13 residues. Germline V gives CDR1 MNHEY, CDR2 SVGAGI. The CDR3 DNA follows: TGTGCCAGCAGTCAGGGGTTCAACACTGAAGCTTTCTTT. Its protein product is CASSQGFNTEAFF.

The chain is built from TRBV4-2 and TRBJ2-1; the match to TRBD2 covers 11 bases. The CDR3 is made up of 16 amino acids. V was pared by 1 base and J by 5 bases, with 4 bases of the junction left unmatched. Germline V CDR1 and CDR2: LGHNA, YNFKEQ. The CDR3 DNA is TGTGCCAGCAGCCAAGTTCTAGCGGGAGGTAACAATGAGCAGTTCTTC. Translating gives CASSQVLAGGNNEQFF.

V gene TRBV14 combines with J gene TRBJ2-1, with D perhaps TRBD1 (6 bases). The CDR3 loop spans 16 amino acids. Trimming pared 0 bases from V and 4 bases from J, leaving 13 bases between. Looked up from germline, CDR1 is SGHDN and CDR2 is FVKESK. CDR3 region: CASSQDRTALYNEQFF. CDR3 in DNA: TGTGCCAGCAGCCAAGACCGGACAGCGCTATACAATGAGCAGTTCTTC.

The CDR3 region has the DNA TGTGCCAGCAGTCCGGGACAGGGGGCAAGAGATACGCAGTATTTT. Protein: CASSPGQGARDTQYF. The V call is TRBV6-6, the J call TRBJ2-3, with 12 bases lining up with TRBD1. V was pared by 5 bases and J by 5 bases, with 5 bases of the junction left unmatched. Per germline, CDR1 MNHNY and CDR2 SVGAGI (reference sequence). This CDR3 is built from 15 residues.

DNA for the CDR3: TGCGCCAGCAGCCCGGGACAGAACAAAGAGACCCAGTACTTC. It yields the protein CASSPGQNKETQYF. The V and J genes are TRBV5-1 and TRBJ2-5, with 7 bases aligning to TRBD1. V shed 4 bases and J 3 bases; nucleotides not matched to a gene: 6. Germline V gene data show CDR1 as SGHRS and CDR2 as YFSETQ. The CDR3 runs to 14 residues.